The present TCR beta chain was sequenced within a study of CD8 T cells in ankylosing spondylitis. In germline, CDR1 is GTSNPN, CDR2 SVGIG (reference sequence). The V and J ends lost 0 bases and 6 bases respectively, with 8 bases between them. The CDR3 sequence is 13 residues long. Molecular-barcoded quantitative 5'-RACE produced these TCR beta libraries. TCRdb ran MiXCR on the 5' RACE reads and lists one entry per CDR3 protein. This sample has roughly 230,000 distinct CDR3 sequences, with roughly 10% found just once. This clonotype was counted ten times or more. The sequence derives from a male donor with ankylosing spondylitis or in good health (not recorded which). The sequenced material came from blood, either unsorted or a sorted T cell fraction (not recorded which). The genes are TRBV30 and TRBJ2-2, with D perhaps TRBD1 (5 bases). The CDR3 nucleotides are TGTGCCTGGAGTGTACAGGATCCCGGGGAGCTGTTTTTT. Encoded protein: CAWSVQDPGELFF.